The 27 T cell receptor beta chains below all came from one sample that was sequenced in a study of shared T cell receptors in the human thymus. The table came from immunoSEQ multiplex PCR; TCRdb's copy has only in-frame clones and leaves some out. The profile covers 450,000 to 650,000 clones, with roughly 74% appearing a single time and about 0.013% taken by the ten largest. The same sample was also studied in work on human thymus T cells.

Sequencing was carried out using thymocytes. All receptors derive from a boy under two years old with a congenital heart defect.

The chain recombines TRBV5-4 with TRBJ2-2; D may be TRBD1 (5 bases). The CDR3 length is 14 residues. Germline V CDR1 and CDR2: SGHNT, YYREEE (reference sequence). Trimming pared 4 bases from V and 0 bases from J, leaving 7 bases between. CDR3 coding DNA: TGTGCCAGCAGCGAGGACACGAACACCGGGGAGCTGTTTTTT. Residues: CASSEDTNTGELFF.

The chain has TRBV7-9 and TRBJ2-1, with D unresolved. V lost 2 bases and J 1 base, leaving 12 bases between the germline ends. Germline-derived CDR1 and CDR2 are SEHNR and FQNEAQ (reference sequence). The CDR3 has 16 residues. The CDR3 loop is CASSLSLWQSYNEQFF. CDR3 in DNA: TGTGCCAGCAGCTTAAGTCTTTGGCAGTCCTACAATGAGCAGTTCTTC.

The chain couples TRBV11-2 to TRBJ2-7, with TRBD2 as a possible D gene (5 bases). CDR1 is SGHAT and CDR2 is FQNNGV in the germline V gene. Between the trimmed V and J ends, which lost 3 bases and 0 bases, there was a span of 12 bases. CDR3 length: 15 residues. The CDR3 nucleotides read TGTGCCAGCAGCTTGCAGCGGTCCCCCTCCTACGAGCAGTACTTC. As protein: CASSLQRSPSYEQYF.

The chain joins TRBV4-2 to TRBJ1-5; D remains unclear. The CDR3 is made up of 15 amino acids. Between the trimmed V and J ends, which lost 0 bases and 5 bases, there was a span of 11 bases. CDR1 is LGHNA and CDR2 is YNFKEQ in the germline V gene. CDR3 coding DNA: TGTGCCAGCAGCCAAGAATGGAGGGCGGATCAGCCCCAGCATTTT. Translating it yields CASSQEWRADQPQHF.

The rearrangement links TRBV7-2 to TRBJ2-5; the match to TRBD1 covers 7 bases. Unmatched junction bases numbered 4, after V lost 3 bases and J lost 0 bases. This CDR3 comprises 15 residues. Germline V gene sequence: CDR1 SGHTA, CDR2 FQGNSA. DNA of the CDR3: TGTGCCAGCAGCTTTGGACAGGCGTACCAAGAGACCCAGTACTTC. Encoded protein: CASSFGQAYQETQYF.

This rearrangement joins TRBV6-1 to TRBJ2-7, with 9 nucleotides matching TRBD1. The CDR3 sequence is 14 residues long. V lost 6 bases and J lost 2; bases outside the gene matches: 5. Per germline, CDR1 MNHNS and CDR2 SASEGT. CDR3 DNA: TGTGCCAGCAGGACAGGGGGAGAGGCCTACGAGCAGTACTTC. It encodes CASRTGGEAYEQYF.

The chain uses TRBV6-1 and TRBJ2-7, with a possible D match to TRBD2 (6 bases). The CDR3 spans 16 residues. V lost 2 bases and J lost 7, with 21 bases in between. CDR1 is MNHNS and CDR2 is SASEGT in the germline V gene. For the CDR3, the DNA is TGTGCCAGCAGTGAAAAGCCTCGGGTGGGGCGGGGAGAGCAGTACTTC. Protein sequence: CASSEKPRVGRGEQYF.

This clone was seen once. The chain has TRBV10-2 and TRBJ2-1, with a tentative D call TRBD1 (6 bases). Germline values: CDR1 WSHSY, CDR2 SAAADI. The V gene lost 2 bases and the J gene lost 7 bases, with 18 bases spanning the gap. There are 16 residues in the CDR3. This CDR3 reads CASSEKLGGAGNEQFF. CDR3 bases: TGCGCCAGCAGTGAGAAATTAGGGGGAGCTGGGAATGAGCAGTTCTTC.

J is TRBJ2-3 and V is TRBV11-2, with unresolved D. The V gene's germline CDR1 is SGHAT and CDR2 FQNNGV. The CDR3 covers 15 residues. Trimming took 2 bases from V and 1 from J, leaving 10 bases between them. The CDR3 loop reads CASSLRSRGTDTQYF. For the CDR3, the DNA is TGTGCCAGCAGCTTACGTTCCCGCGGCACAGATACGCAGTATTTT.

This chain joins TRBV6-5 and TRBJ1-1, with 9 bases aligning to TRBD1. Germline trimming cut 7 bases from V and 5 bases from J; bases unmatched to any gene: 11. The CDR3 totals 15 residues. The germline gives CDR1 MNHEY, CDR2 SVGAGI. DNA of the CDR3: TGTGCCAGCAACCACAGGGGGCGCGATAGGACTGAAGCTTTCTTT. Its translation: CASNHRGRDRTEAFF.

V usage is TRBV28 and J usage is TRBJ1-1; 10 positions agree with TRBD1. CDR3 length: 14 amino acids. Germline trimming cut 6 bases from V and 8 bases from J; bases unmatched to any gene: 9. CDR1 is MDHEN, CDR2 SYDVKM, per germline. CDR3 sequence: CASSSRDRGFEAFF. The CDR3 nucleotides are TGTGCCAGCAGCAGCCGGGACAGGGGTTTCGAAGCTTTCTTT.

This chain connects TRBV4-1 to TRBJ2-7; 13 bases match TRBD2. There are 16 residues in the CDR3. The germline gives CDR1 MGHRA, CDR2 YSYEKL. After removal of 3 bases from V and 6 bases from J, the junction contained 8 bases not matched to a gene. CDR3 DNA: TGCGCCAGCAGCCAGAAACTAGCGGGAGGGCCGGGCGAGCAGTACTTC. Its protein is CASSQKLAGGPGEQYF.

A few counts support this clone. J is TRBJ2-5 and V is TRBV7-2; 8 nucleotides align to TRBD1. This CDR3 has 15 residues. The germline CDR1 and CDR2 sequences are SGHTA and FQGNSA. Unmatched junction bases numbered 9, after V lost 8 bases and J lost 1 base. As DNA, the CDR3 is TGTGCCAGCGCCTCTGGACAGGGACCCCAAGAGACCCAGTACTTC. Protein product: CASASGQGPQETQYF.

The chain recombines TRBV11-3 with TRBJ2-3; tentatively, D is TRBD1 (6 bases). V was cut by 5 bases and J by 0 bases, with 12 bases left in between. CDR3 length equals 15 residues. Germline V gene data show CDR1 as SGHNT and CDR2 as YENEEA. CDR3 sequence reads: CASSPRTVSTDTQYF. In DNA form, the CDR3 reads TGTGCCAGCAGCCCGAGGACAGTTAGCACAGATACGCAGTATTTT.

The chain combines TRBV28 with TRBJ2-1, with 10 positions matching TRBD2. Looked up from germline, CDR1 is MDHEN and CDR2 is SYDVKM. V was clipped by 5 bases and J by 5 bases; unmatched bases: 12. The CDR3 runs 17 residues. The CDR3 DNA reads as TGTGCCAGCAGTGACGGACTAGCGGCACTCGACCACAATGAGCAGTTCTTC. Encoded protein: CASSDGLAALDHNEQFF.

This chain links TRBV4-3 with TRBJ2-3, with 7 bases aligning to TRBD1. The length of the CDR3 is 14 residues. The germline V gene has CDR1 LGHNA and CDR2 YSLEER. The V and J ends lost 2 bases and 5 bases, in that order; junction bases with no gene match: 4. CDR3 in amino acids: CASSQRGLKDTQYF. The CDR3 region has the DNA TGCGCCAGCAGCCAAAGGGGGCTTAAAGATACGCAGTATTTT.

The rearrangement uses TRBV10-3 and TRBJ2-3; tentatively, D is TRBD1 (6 bases). With 11 bases removed from V and 5 bases from J, the gap between germline ends came to 20 bases. Per germline, CDR1 ENHRY and CDR2 SYGVKD. The CDR3 runs to 14 residues. The DNA of the CDR3 is TGTGCCTCGTCAACGCGCAGGGGAGAAGATACGCAGTATTTT. It yields the protein CASSTRRGEDTQYF.

This rearrangement joins TRBV6-1 to TRBJ2-3; 13 bases match TRBD2. The ends lost 0 bases at V and 3 bases at J; junction bases unmatched: 3. The length of the CDR3 is 17 residues. From germline, CDR1 is MNHNS and CDR2 SASEGT. CDR3 sequence: CASSEAGTSGETDTQYF. The CDR3 nucleotides read TGTGCCAGCAGTGAAGCCGGGACTAGCGGGGAAACAGATACGCAGTATTTT.

The chain joins TRBV6-4 to TRBJ1-2; the D gene is possibly TRBD1 (5 bases). This CDR3 has 12 amino acids. The V gene lost 2 bases and the J gene lost 7 bases, with 8 bases spanning the gap. CDR1 and CDR2 from the germline V gene are MRHNA and SNTAGT. DNA for the CDR3: TGTGCCAGCAGTGACGGAGGGACTGGCTACACCTTC. Protein product: CASSDGGTGYTF.

The rearrangement uses TRBV11-1 and TRBJ2-7, with a possible D match to TRBD2 (5 bases). V lost 0 bases and J 3 bases, leaving 21 bases between the germline ends. CDR1 is SGHAT, CDR2 FQDESV, per germline (reference sequence). The CDR3 runs 18 residues. CDR3 bases: TGTGCCAGCAGCTTAGCGCTAGCAGGTACGGGCGGGCGCTACGAGCAGTACTTC. This encodes CASSLALAGTGGRYEQYF.

The rearrangement uses TRBV5-6 and TRBJ1-3; TRBD1 matches at 7 bases. Germline V gene lookup returns CDR1 SGHDT and CDR2 YYEEEE. The trim removed 4 bases at V and 3 bases at J, leaving 19 bases unmatched. This CDR3 is built from 19 residues. In DNA form, the CDR3 reads TGTGCCAGCAGCCTTACTAAGAACCGAGGGGGCGAGGGTGGAAACACCATATATTTT. It encodes CASSLTKNRGGEGGNTIYF.

The J gene is TRBJ2-1, the V gene TRBV14, with 8 bases aligning to TRBD1. The germline gives CDR1 SGHDN, CDR2 FVKESK. The trim removed 1 base at V and 6 bases at J, leaving 5 bases unmatched. This CDR3 region has 15 residues. DNA for the CDR3: TGTGCCAGCAGCCAAGTGGACAGGGCGGGCAATGAGCAGTTCTTC. Translating it yields CASSQVDRAGNEQFF.

The rearrangement uses TRBV6-9 and TRBJ1-1, with D tentatively TRBD1 (5 bases). Germline lookup yields CDR1 MNHGY and CDR2 SVAAGI. The ends were cut back, 6 bases at V and 6 bases at J, with 23 bases in the middle. The CDR3 consists of 16 residues. The CDR3 nucleotides are TGTGCCAGCAGCCTCCCAGGGAGGCCTCGAAGGGCTGAAGCTTTCTTT. The encoded protein is CASSLPGRPRRAEAFF.

The rearrangement uses TRBV28 and TRBJ2-2, with TRBD2 matching 10 bases. Germline CDR1 reads MDHEN; CDR2 reads SYDVKM. The CDR3 contains 14 residues. The J segment lost 3 bases and the V segment lost 8 bases, leaving 3 bases of the junction unmatched. CDR3 amino acids: CASLSGRDTGELFF. As DNA, the CDR3 is TGTGCCAGCTTGAGCGGGAGGGACACCGGGGAGCTGTTTTTT.

This clone has only a few counts. This chain's CDR3 is CASGLVLAENYNEQFF. CDR3 nucleotide sequence: TGTGCTAGTGGTTTGGTACTAGCGGAAAACTACAATGAGCAGTTCTTC. The chain recombines TRBV12-5 with TRBJ2-1; TRBD2 matches 8 bases. Germline V CDR1 and CDR2: LGHNT, FRNRAP. V lost 0 bases to trimming and J lost 3 bases; unmatched junction nucleotides: 4. The CDR3 runs 16 residues.

The chain employs TRBV5-1 and TRBJ2-7, with 7 bases aligning to TRBD1. Trimming cost V 4 bases and J 5 bases; bases outside gene matches: 12. This CDR3 comprises 15 residues. Per the germline V gene, CDR1 is SGHRS and CDR2 is YFSETQ. The CDR3, as DNA: TGCGCCAGCAGCCGAGGGGGCACCTTCTTCCACGAGCAGTACTTC. Protein sequence: CASSRGGTFFHEQYF.

This chain uses TRBV15 with TRBJ1-4; D may be TRBD1 (6 bases). Germline CDR1 is LNHNV and CDR2 is YYDKDF (reference sequence). Trimming pared 4 bases from V and 7 bases from J, leaving 16 bases between. This CDR3 has 15 amino acids. The CDR3 loop is CATSKDPGGAEKLFF. CDR3 DNA: TGTGCCACCAGCAAGGACCCCGGGGGGGCTGAAAAACTGTTTTTT.